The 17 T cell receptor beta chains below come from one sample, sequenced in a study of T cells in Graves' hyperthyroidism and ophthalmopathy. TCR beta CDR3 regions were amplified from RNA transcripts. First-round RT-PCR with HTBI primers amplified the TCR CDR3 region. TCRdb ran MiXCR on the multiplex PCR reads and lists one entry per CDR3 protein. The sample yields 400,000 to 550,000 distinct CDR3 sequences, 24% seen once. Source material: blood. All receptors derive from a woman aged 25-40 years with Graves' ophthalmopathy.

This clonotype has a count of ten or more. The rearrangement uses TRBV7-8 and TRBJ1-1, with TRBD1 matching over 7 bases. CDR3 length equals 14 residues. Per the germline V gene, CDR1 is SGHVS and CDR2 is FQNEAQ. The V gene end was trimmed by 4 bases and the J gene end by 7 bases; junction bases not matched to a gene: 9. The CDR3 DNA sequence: TGTGCCAGCAGCTCAGTAAGGGGGCTGGGTGAAGCTTTCTTT. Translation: CASSSVRGLGEAFF.

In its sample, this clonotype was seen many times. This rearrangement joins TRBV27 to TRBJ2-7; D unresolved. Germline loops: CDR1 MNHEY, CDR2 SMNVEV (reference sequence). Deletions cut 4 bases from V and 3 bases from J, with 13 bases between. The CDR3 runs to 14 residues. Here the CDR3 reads CASSSPGLNYEQYF. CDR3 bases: TGTGCCAGCAGTTCCCCGGGCCTCAACTACGAGCAGTACTTC.

As DNA, the CDR3 is TGCGCCAGCAGCTTGGATGGGACGGTCTACAATGAGCAGTTCTTC. This gives the protein CASSLDGTVYNEQFF. V usage is TRBV5-1 and J usage is TRBJ2-1; D possibly matches TRBD1 or TRBD2 (5 bases each). The CDR3 sequence is 15 residues long. Per germline, CDR1 SGHRS and CDR2 YFSETQ. The germline V and J ends were trimmed by 0 bases and 3 bases, with 10 bases remaining between them.

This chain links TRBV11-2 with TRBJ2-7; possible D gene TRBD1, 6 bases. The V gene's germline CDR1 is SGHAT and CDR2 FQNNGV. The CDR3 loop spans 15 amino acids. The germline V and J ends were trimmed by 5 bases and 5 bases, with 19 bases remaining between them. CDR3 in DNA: TGTGCCAGCAGCCCTAACAGGGAACCGGGCAACGAGCAGTACTTC. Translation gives CASSPNREPGNEQYF.

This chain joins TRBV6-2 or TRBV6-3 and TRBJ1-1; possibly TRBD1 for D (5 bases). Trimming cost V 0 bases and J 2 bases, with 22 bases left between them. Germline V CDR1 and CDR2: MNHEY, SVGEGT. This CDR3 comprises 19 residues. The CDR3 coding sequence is TGTGCCAGCAGTTACTCGAGGGGACGAGGGGAGGGATATAACACTGAAGCTTTCTTT. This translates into CASSYSRGRGEGYNTEAFF.

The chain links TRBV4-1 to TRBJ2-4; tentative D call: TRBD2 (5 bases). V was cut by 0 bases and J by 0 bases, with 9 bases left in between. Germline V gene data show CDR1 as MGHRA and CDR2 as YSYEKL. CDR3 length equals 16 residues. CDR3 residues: CASSQEGGGAKNIQYF. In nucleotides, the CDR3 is TGCGCCAGCAGCCAAGAAGGAGGTGGAGCCAAAAACATTCAGTACTTC.

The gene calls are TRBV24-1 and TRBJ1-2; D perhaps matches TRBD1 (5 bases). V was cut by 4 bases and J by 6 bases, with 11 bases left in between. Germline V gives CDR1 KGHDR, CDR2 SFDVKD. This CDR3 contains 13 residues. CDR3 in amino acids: CATSDGTAHGYTF. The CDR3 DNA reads TGTGCCACCAGTGACGGGACCGCCCATGGCTACACCTTC.

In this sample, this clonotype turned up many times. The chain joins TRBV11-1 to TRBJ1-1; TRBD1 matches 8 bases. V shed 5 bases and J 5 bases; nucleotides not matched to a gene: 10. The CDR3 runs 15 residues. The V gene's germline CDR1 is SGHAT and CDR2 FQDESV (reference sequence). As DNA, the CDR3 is TGTGCCAGCAGCCCCCCAGGGGGCCCCGTTACTGAAGCTTTCTTT. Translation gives CASSPPGGPVTEAFF.

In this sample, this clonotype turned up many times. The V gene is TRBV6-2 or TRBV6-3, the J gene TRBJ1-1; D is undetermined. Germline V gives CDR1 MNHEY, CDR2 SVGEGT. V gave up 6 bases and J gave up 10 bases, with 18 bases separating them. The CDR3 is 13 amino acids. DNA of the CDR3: TGTGCCAGCAGCCAAGGTGCCTACGCAGGAGCTTTCTTT. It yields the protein CASSQGAYAGAFF.

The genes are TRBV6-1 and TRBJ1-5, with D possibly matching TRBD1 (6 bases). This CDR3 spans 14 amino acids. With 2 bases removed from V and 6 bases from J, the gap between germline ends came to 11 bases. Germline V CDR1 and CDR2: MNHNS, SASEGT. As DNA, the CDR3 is TGTGCCAGCAGTGAACGACAGGAAAGTCAGCCCCAGCATTTT. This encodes CASSERQESQPQHF.

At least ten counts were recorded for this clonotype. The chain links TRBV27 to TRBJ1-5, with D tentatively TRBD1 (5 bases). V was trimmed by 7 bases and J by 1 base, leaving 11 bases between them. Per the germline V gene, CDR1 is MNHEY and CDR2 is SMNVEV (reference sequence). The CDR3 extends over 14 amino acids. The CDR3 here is CASTPRGSNQPQHF. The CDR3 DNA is TGTGCCAGCACCCCCCGGGGCAGCAATCAGCCCCAGCATTTT.

Here the CDR3 reads CASSSQHRDRAYEQYF. The CDR3 DNA follows: TGTGCCAGCAGTTCCCAACACCGGGACAGGGCATACGAGCAGTACTTC. The chain has TRBV12-3 or TRBV12-4 and TRBJ2-7, with 9 bases matching TRBD1. V shed 4 bases and J 4 bases; nucleotides not matched to a gene: 11. There are 16 residues in the CDR3.

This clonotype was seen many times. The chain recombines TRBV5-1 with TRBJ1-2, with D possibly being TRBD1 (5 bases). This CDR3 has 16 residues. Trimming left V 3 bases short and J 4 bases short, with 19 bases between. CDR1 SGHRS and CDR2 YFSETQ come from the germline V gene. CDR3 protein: CASSSTVGPSVYGYTF. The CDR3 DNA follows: TGCGCCAGCAGCTCAACGGTGGGACCCTCCGTCTATGGCTACACCTTC.

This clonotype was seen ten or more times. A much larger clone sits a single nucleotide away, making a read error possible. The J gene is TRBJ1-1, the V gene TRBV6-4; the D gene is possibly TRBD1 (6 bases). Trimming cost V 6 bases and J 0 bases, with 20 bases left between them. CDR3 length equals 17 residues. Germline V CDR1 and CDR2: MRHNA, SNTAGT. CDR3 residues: CASSPGTRGVLNTEAFF. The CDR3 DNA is TGTGCCAGCAGCCCCGGGACAAGGGGCGTTTTGAACACTGAAGCTTTCTTT.

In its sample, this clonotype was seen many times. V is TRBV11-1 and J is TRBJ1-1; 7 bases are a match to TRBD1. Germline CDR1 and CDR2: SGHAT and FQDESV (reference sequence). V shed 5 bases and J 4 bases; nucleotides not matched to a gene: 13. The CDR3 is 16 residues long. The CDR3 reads CASSRLGGTDLTEAFF. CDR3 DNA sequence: TGTGCCAGCAGCCGATTAGGGGGGACAGACCTCACTGAAGCTTTCTTT.

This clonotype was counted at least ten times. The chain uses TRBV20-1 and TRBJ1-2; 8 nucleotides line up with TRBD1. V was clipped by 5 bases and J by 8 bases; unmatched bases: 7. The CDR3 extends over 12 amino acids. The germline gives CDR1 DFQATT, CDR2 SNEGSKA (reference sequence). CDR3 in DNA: TGCAGTGCTCCCAGGGGGCCGGGGGGCTACACCTTC. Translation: CSAPRGPGGYTF.

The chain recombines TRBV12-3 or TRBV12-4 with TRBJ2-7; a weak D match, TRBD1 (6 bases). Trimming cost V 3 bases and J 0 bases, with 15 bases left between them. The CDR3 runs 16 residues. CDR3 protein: CASSLTGGSHSYEQYF. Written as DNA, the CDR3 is TGTGCCAGCAGTTTGACAGGAGGCTCCCACTCCTACGAGCAGTACTTC.